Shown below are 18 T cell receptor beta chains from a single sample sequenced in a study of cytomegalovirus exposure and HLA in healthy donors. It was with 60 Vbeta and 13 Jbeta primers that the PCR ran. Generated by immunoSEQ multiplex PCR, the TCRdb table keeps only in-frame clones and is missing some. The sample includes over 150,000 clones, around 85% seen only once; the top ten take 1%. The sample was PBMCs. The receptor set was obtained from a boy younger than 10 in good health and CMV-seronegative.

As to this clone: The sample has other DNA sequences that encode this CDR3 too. The CDR3 nucleotides read TGTGCCAGCAGTCTACAGGGAAGCAATCAGCCCCAGCATTTT. Residues: CASSLQGSNQPQHF. The chain recombines TRBV27 with TRBJ1-5, with D tentatively TRBD1 (6 bases). V dropped 5 bases and J dropped 1 base, with 9 bases sitting between them. The CDR3 spans 14 residues. CDR1 is MNHEY, CDR2 SMNVEV, per germline (reference sequence).

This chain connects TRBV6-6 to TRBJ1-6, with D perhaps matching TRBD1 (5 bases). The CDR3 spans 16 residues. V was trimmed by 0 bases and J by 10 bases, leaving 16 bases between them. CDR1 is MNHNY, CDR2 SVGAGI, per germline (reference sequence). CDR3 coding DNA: TGTGCCAGCAGTTACTCGCGCCCAGGGCTAGGGTCACCCCTCCACTTT. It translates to CASSYSRPGLGSPLHF.

The CDR3 loop reads CASSFIREGTEAFF. CDR3 DNA: TGCGCCAGCAGCTTTATCCGGGAGGGGACTGAAGCTTTCTTT. V is TRBV5-1 and J is TRBJ1-1; TRBD1 is a possible D gene (5 bases). V lost 2 bases and J 5 bases, leaving 13 bases between the germline ends. Germline assignment: CDR1 SGHRS and CDR2 YFSETQ. The CDR3 has 14 residues.

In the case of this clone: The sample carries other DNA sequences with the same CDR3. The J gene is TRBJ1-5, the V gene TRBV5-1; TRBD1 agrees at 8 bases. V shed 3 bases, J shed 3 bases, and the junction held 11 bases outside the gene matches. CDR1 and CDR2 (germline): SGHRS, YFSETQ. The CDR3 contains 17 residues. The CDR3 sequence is CASSSTLGQGTNQPQHF. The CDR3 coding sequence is TGCGCCAGCAGCTCGACCCTAGGACAGGGTACCAATCAGCCCCAGCATTTT. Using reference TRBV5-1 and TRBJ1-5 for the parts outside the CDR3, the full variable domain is KAGVTQTPRYLIKTRGQQVTLSCSPISGHRSVSWYQQTPGQGLQFLFEYFSETQRNKGNFPGRFSGRQFSNSRSEMNVSTLELGDSALYLCASSSTLGQGTNQPQHFGDGTRLSIL.

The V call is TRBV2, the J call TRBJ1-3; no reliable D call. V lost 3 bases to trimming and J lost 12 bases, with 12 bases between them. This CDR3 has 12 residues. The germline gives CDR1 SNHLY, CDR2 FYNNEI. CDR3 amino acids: CASSEARVGIYF. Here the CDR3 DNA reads TGTGCCAGCAGTGAGGCCCGGGTGGGCATATATTTT.

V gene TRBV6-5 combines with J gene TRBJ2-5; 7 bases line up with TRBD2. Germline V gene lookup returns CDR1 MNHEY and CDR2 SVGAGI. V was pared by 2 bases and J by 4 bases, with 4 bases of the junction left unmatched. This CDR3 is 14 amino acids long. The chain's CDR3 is CASSYEGGAETQYF. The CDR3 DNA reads TGTGCCAGCAGTTACGAGGGAGGGGCAGAGACCCAGTACTTC.

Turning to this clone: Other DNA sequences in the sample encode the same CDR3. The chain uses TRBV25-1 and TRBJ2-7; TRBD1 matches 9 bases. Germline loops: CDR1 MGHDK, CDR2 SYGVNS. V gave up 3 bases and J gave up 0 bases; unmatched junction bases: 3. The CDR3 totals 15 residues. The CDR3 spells CASSEGQGSSYEQYF. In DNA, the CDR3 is TGTGCCAGCAGTGAGGGACAGGGAAGCTCCTACGAGCAGTACTTC.

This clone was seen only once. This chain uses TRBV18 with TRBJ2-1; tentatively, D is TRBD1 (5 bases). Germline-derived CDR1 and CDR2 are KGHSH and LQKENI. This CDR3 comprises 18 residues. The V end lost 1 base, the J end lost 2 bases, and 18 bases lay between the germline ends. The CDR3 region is CASSPRGEARVAYNEQFF. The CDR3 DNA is TGTGCCAGCTCACCACGAGGTGAAGCCAGGGTTGCCTACAATGAGCAGTTCTTC.

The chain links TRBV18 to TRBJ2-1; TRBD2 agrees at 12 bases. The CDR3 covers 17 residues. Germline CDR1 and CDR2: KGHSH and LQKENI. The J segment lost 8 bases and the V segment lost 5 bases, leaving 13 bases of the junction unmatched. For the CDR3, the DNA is TGTGCCAGCTCAGTTCCGGGACTAGCGGGTTATCCCGATGAGCAGTTCTTC. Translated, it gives CASSVPGLAGYPDEQFF.

The CDR3 spells CASSERAGGWGYNEQFF. CDR3 DNA: TGTGCCAGCAGTGAAAGGGCGGGAGGATGGGGCTACAATGAGCAGTTCTTC. The chain joins TRBV6-1 to TRBJ2-1, with 8 bases identical to TRBD2. This CDR3 region has 17 residues. Germline CDR1 and CDR2: MNHNS and SASEGT. The trim removed 2 bases at V and 3 bases at J, leaving 9 bases unmatched.

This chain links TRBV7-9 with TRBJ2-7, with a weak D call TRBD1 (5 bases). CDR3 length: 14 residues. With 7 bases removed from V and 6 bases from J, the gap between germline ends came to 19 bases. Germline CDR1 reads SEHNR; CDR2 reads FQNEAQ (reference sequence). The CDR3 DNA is TGTGCCAGCATCCATAATAGTATGGGGCGCGAGCAGTACTTC. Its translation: CASIHNSMGREQYF. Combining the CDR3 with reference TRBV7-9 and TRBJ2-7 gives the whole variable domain DTGVSQNPRHKITKRGQNVTFRCDPISEHNRLYWYRQTLGQGPEFLTYFQNEAQLEKSRLLSDRFSAERPKGSFSTLEIQRTEQGDSAMYLCASIHNSMGREQYFGPGTRLTVT.

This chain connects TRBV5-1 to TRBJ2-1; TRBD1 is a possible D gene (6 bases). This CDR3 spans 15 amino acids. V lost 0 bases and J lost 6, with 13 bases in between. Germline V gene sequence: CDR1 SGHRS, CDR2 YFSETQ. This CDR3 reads CASSLGVRTVNEQFF. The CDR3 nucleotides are TGCGCCAGCAGCTTGGGCGTGAGGACAGTCAATGAGCAGTTCTTC.

The CDR3 protein is CASSFQRPDTVYGYTF. The CDR3 DNA is TGTGCCAGCAGTTTCCAACGGCCGGACACGGTCTATGGCTACACCTTC. The rearrangement links TRBV27 to TRBJ1-2, with a weak D call TRBD1 (5 bases). The CDR3 has 16 amino acids. Trimming took 3 bases from V and 4 from J, leaving 18 bases between them. The germline V gene encodes CDR1 MNHEY and CDR2 SMNVEV (reference sequence).

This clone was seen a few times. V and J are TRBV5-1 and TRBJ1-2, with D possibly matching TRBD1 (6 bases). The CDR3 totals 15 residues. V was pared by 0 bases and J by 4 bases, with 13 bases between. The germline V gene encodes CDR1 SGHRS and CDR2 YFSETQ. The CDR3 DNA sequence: TGCGCCAGCAGCTTGGAAACAGGGATGGGCTATGGCTACACCTTC. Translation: CASSLETGMGYGYTF.

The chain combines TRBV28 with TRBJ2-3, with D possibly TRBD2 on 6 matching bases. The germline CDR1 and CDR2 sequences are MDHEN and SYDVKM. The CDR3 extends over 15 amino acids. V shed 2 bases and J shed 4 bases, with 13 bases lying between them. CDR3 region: CASSLRDSGADTQYF. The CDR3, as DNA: TGTGCCAGCAGTTTAAGGGACTCTGGGGCAGATACGCAGTATTTT. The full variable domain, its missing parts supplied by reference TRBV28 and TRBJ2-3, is DVKVTQSSRYLVKRTGEKVFLECVQDMDHENMFWYRQDPGLGLRLIYFSYDVKMKEKGDIPEGYSVSREKKERFSLILESASTNQTSMYLCASSLRDSGADTQYFGPGTRLTVL.

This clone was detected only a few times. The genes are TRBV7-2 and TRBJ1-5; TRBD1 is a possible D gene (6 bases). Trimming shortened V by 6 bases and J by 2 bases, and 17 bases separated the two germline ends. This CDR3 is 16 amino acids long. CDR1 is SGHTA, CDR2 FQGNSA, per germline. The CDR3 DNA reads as TGTGCCAGCAGTAATCCGGGGCAGGGGCGCAATCAGCCCCAGCATTTT. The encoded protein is CASSNPGQGRNQPQHF.

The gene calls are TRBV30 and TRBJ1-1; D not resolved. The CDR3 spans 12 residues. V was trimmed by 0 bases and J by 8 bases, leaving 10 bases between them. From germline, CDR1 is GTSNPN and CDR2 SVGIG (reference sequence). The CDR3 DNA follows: TGTGCCTGGAGTGTTGGAACACTAGAAGCTTTCTTT. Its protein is CAWSVGTLEAFF.

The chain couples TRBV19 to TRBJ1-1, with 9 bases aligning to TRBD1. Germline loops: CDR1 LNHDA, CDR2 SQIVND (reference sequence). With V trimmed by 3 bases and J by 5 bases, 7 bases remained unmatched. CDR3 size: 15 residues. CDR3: CASSIPGQGRTEAFF. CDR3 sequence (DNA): TGTGCCAGTAGTATTCCGGGACAGGGAAGGACTGAAGCTTTCTTT.